This T cell receptor (beta chain) was recovered during a study of blood T cells in healthy people across ages. The second PCR ran roughly 6 to 11 cycles with a sample-barcoded 5' primer and J-beta primers. TCRdb reprocessed the 5' RACE reads via MiXCR and lists one record per CDR3 protein. In the table there are some 700,000 distinct CDR3 sequences, about 20% of which are singletons. This receptor was obtained from a man in his 70s in good health. What was sequenced was blood.

Here the CDR3 reads CASSPLGRGRSEQFF. CDR3 nucleotide sequence: TGTGCCAGCAGTCCCCTGGGCAGGGGGCGATCTGAGCAGTTCTTC. The chain couples TRBV12-3 or TRBV12-4 to TRBJ2-1; 8 positions agree with TRBD1. V gave up 5 bases and J gave up 9 bases; unmatched junction bases: 12. The CDR3 runs 15 residues.